This TCR beta chain was captured by sequencing in a study of spatial heterogeneity in lung cancer. Study-wide background: Consistent detection of more beta-chain than alpha-chain sequences was observed.

Study-level points and caveats: Whereas they appeared in blood less at follow-up, ubiquitous expanded tumor TCRs appeared there more at resection.

As for time point: sample taken at primary tumor resection. Whole RNA, isolated from tumor, nontumor lung or frozen PBMC, was sequenced without prior sorting. To note about this clonotype: What it binds is unknown.

Every TCR cDNA molecule bore its own unique molecular identifier. TCRdb re-derived calls from the 5' RACE reads in MiXCR, one entry per CDR3 protein. The table has tens of thousands of distinct CDR3 sequences, approximately 12% seen once. The CDR3 is 16 amino acids. Trimming cost V 2 bases and J 0 bases, with 13 bases left between them. Germline values: CDR1 LGHNA, CDR2 YSLEER. This TCR derives from a male donor with early-stage non-small cell lung cancer. V is TRBV4-3 and J is TRBJ1-2; no clear D. Material: PBMCs, obtained at surgery. The CDR3 DNA follows: TGCGCCAGCAGCCAAAGCTCCGGATTTACTAACTATGGCTACACCTTC. As protein: CASSQSSGFTNYGYTF.